This T cell receptor beta chain was captured in a study of siplizumab effects on memory and regulatory T cells. The repertoire was sequenced with immunoSEQ multiplex PCR; TCRdb's copy has only in-frame clones and lacks some. The data hold more than 95,000 clones, with about 93% observed a single time. V lost 2 bases and J lost 6; bases outside the gene matches: 24. Germline V lookup: CDR1 ENHRY, CDR2 SYGVKD. The CDR3 has 22 residues. Points on this clone: The target antigen is unknown.

Study-wide results and caveats: Naive T cells seemed more diverse than memory cells; they also seemed major alloresponse contributors.

The chain is built from TRBV10-3 and TRBJ2-7; 14 nucleotides match TRBD2. The clonotype was recovered from a human donor in good health. Sequenced: Tregs sorted from blood. Here the CDR3 DNA reads TGTGCCATCAGTGAGAGGCAAAACGGGACTAGCGGGAGAGCTCGCCCTTTTGGCGAGCAGTACTTC. Translating gives CAISERQNGTSGRARPFGEQYF.